This TCR beta chain emerged from a study of long-term antiretroviral therapy in people with HIV. Study-wide findings and caveats: Repertoires from HIV showed CDR3 length ranges narrower than those of controls.

V was trimmed by 2 bases and J by 5 bases, leaving 16 bases between them. The CDR3 sequence is 16 residues long. Per the germline V gene, CDR1 is LNHDA and CDR2 is SQIVND (reference sequence). This clone was observed a single time. What it binds is not known. With survey level as its setting, the immunoSEQ assay was v3.0. Sequenced by immunoSEQ multiplex PCR; TCRdb stores in-frame clones only, minus some. The sample records 25,000 to 35,000 clones, 90% to 95% being singletons. The chain uses TRBV19 and TRBJ2-1, with D possibly called TRBD1 or TRBD2 (5 bases each). The specimen was unsorted PBMCs, collected more than 7.3 years after starting antiretroviral therapy. This receptor was obtained from a man in his fifties or sixties with HIV. DNA for the CDR3: TGTGCCAGTAGTATATTCGCCGGGACCGAAGACAATGAGCAGTTCTTC. Translation gives CASSIFAGTEDNEQFF.